The entry that follows covers one T cell receptor beta chain sequence. This clone's antigen is unknown. The input lacks base qualities; no much larger clone sits a single base away. The library was obtained by the immunoSEQ multiplex PCR assay. For the multiplex PCR, a mixture combining 60 forward primers for TCR Vbeta segments and 13 reverse primers for TCR Jbeta segments was used. The CDR3 region of rearranged TCR beta genes was amplified from genomic DNA with a multiplex PCR assay. On the Illumina HiSeq System, the amplified TCR beta libraries were sequenced as 87-base-pair reads. Regarding the original processing steps: A later analysis tallied roughly 78 million unique TCR beta chains across the 650 to 750 repertoires, and around 9.9 million of those chains were shared by two or more donors. A nearest-neighbor algorithm error-corrected the raw reads and collapsed the reads into unique sequences, merging closely related sequences to remove PCR and sequencing errors. V, D and J gene segments were assigned by aligning CDR3 sequences to IMGT reference sequences. For a sequence to be retained, a match of at least six nucleotides to both a V gene segment and a J gene segment was required. A rearrangement counted as productive if the CDR3 had no stop codons and remained in frame with V and J, and every other rearrangement counted as non-productive. Following IMGT convention, CDR3 was defined as the stretch from the second conserved V-encoded cysteine to the conserved J-encoded phenylalanine. In an earlier analysis of approximately 500 of the donors, sequences lacking an unambiguous match to a single V gene segment were excluded. In an earlier analysis of roughly 600 of the donors, a V segment was called functional when productive rearrangements were above 56.7%, and segregating when the standard deviation between donors exceeded 5%. A statistical classification framework was developed to diagnose cytomegalovirus status using the catalog of TCR beta chain sequences. In a later analysis, TCR nucleotide sequences were compared against IMGT/GENE-DB human TR gene sequences so that V and J genes could be assigned. A later analysis assigned CDR3 sequences and most-parsimonious VDJ recombination scenarios with the TCRdist pipeline. In a later analysis, each TCR beta chain was defined by its CDR3 amino acid sequence together with its V-gene family, and reads without a unique V-gene family were excluded. A later analysis removed 592 highly shared, low-generation-probability nucleotide sequences to deal with suspected cross-contamination and a sequencing artifact. In a later analysis, a clonal expansion index was calculated for each public chain from normalized within-repertoire ranks of inferred template counts. In a later analysis, generation probabilities were computed using a VDJ recombination model fitted to out-of-frame rearrangements, and the results were checked against IGoR. In a later analysis, TCR-TCR, TCR-HLA and TCR-CMV co-occurrence was scored with hypergeometric tests, and a repertoire-size bias correction was applied to TCR pairs. A later analysis estimated false discovery rates by permuting HLA or CMV assignments 20 times. In a later analysis, co-occurring TCRs were grouped using DBSCAN, and TCRdist sequence similarity was added for clustering within HLA-allele-positive subsets. Co-occurrence clustering excluded repertoires with fewer than 30,000 or more than 120,000 public chains, plus five with anomalous nucleotide sharing. Drawn from immuneACCESS, this table holds only the in-frame rearrangements with V and J called that TCRdb kept. Clones are partly lost; checked studies trace under half to an unresolved V gene and leave the rest unexplained. V and J calls and clone size follow that table, whereas D and trimming were derived from the DNA. This sample lists 90,000 to 130,000 clones; roughly 80% were detected once. The top ten clonotypes cover 22% of the sample.

For this chain, trimming is 5 bases at the V end and 6 bases at the J end, and the number of junction bases without a gene match is 4. The CDR3, from cysteine to phenylalanine, totals 14 residues. The DNA shown is the 42-base CDR3, in frame from base 1. CDR1 and CDR2 (SGHRS, YFSETQ) derive from the germline V gene. These data originate in a study of cytomegalovirus exposure and HLA in healthy donors (dated 2017 in TCRdb). Regarding the complete study: In an earlier analysis of 450 to 750 of the donors, 276 Gb of sequence data and some 120 million unique TCR beta sequences from 180 million or so T cells were reported. Both class I and class II loci were covered by HLA typing, at four-digit resolution. In a later analysis, previously published TCR beta repertoires from 550 to 750 donors were re-analyzed and high-resolution HLA genotyping was added so that TCR occurrence patterns could be studied. Among 350 to 400 genotyped donors of the cohort, an average of about 240,000 unique TCR beta nucleotide sequences were sequenced per donor, about a sixth of them non-productive. The study aimed to test whether cataloging public T cell receptors could reveal signatures of past pathogen exposure. Typing coverage differed by locus: A, B, C, DRB1 and DQB1 were typed in roughly 629-630 donors, DQA1 in roughly 510, DPA1 in 600 to 610, and DPB1 in about 450. Alongside the repertoire data, information on donor age, sex, ethnicity and CMV serostatus was compiled. The study combined high-throughput TCR immunosequencing, statistical association of individual TCRs with disease status, and machine learning to predict cytomegalovirus infection status. Every discovery cohort repertoire had been produced on one sequencing platform. Approximately 300 gigabases of sequencing data and 80 million or so unique TCR sequences were included in an early release covering several hundred HLA-typed donors. The genetic ancestry cluster associated with self-reported Caucasian donors included over 80% of the roughly 390 genotyped donors. The later analysis used no new phenotypic data to find candidate immune exposures, relying instead on TCR beta sequences and their occurrence across donors. Using immunosequencing, the study profiled T cell repertoires from around 670 subjects and related those repertoires to cytomegalovirus serostatus. Genome-wide SNP genotypes for about 60% of the roughly 670 donors were used in a later genetic analysis, which treated that subset as a discovery cohort. To decide whether each TCR beta V gene segment behaved as functional or pseudogenic, an earlier analysis of nearly 600 of the donors relied on high-throughput TCR beta sequencing. Because of strong linkage in the cohort, five DR-DQ haplotypes were treated as single units for association and clustering. A separate validation cohort of about 110 different subjects was used in addition to the roughly 700-subject first cohort.

In total, roughly 670 healthy bone marrow donors made up the cohort. At the time of sampling, all cohort members were nominally healthy, though unrecorded immune exposures were likely present. The donor was CMV seropositive and belonged to the group of 250 to 300 seropositive cohort members. A peripheral blood sample was provided by each donor, and peripheral blood mononuclear cells were used for TCR beta sequencing. The Qiagen DNeasy Blood Extraction Kit was used to extract genomic DNA from the blood cell samples. The research as a whole found: HLA typing was unavailable for some donors at each locus, so association tests used only the typed subset. Most CMV-associated TCR beta chains appeared to be HLA-restricted in a later analysis, and the HLA associations seemed to be driven largely by CMV exposure. The classifier was reported to diagnose cytomegalovirus status with high specificity and sensitivity in both the original and validation cohorts. At a false discovery rate of 0.05, a later analysis linked 16,951 TCR beta sequences to specific HLA alleles. The presence/absence analyses assumed that sequencing depth was roughly uniform across donors, and that assumption may not be true. When HLA alleles, especially DR and DQ, strongly co-occurred, attributing TCR associations to individual alleles was difficult. According to a later genetic analysis, donors in an Asian-associated ancestry cluster had fewer N-insertions in productive TCRs than the approximately 650-donor mean. A cluster of highly shared sequence variants was judged likely to be a technical artifact of the sequencing pipeline. Over 15 rarely observed V segments, including chromosome 9 orphons, were excluded from the earlier analysis of some 590 of the donors because counts were too low. A further reported finding was that TCR beta sequences accurately predicted the HLA-A and HLA-B alleles for most subjects in the first cohort. Correlated functional status among segregating V segments might be attributable to linkage disequilibrium, but an unknown experimental factor could not be ruled out. A later analysis reported that several top co-occurrence clusters appeared linked to parvovirus B19, influenza, CMV and Epstein-Barr virus. In a later analysis, TCR association rates were found to vary across HLA loci, with the most associated TCRs seen for DRB1 alleles and the fewest for HLA-C alleles. V-gene and J-gene trimming of TCR beta chains was associated with a missense DCLRE1C variant in a later genetic analysis, and the association was replicated in an independent cohort. The study listed 164 TCR beta chains as associated with cytomegalovirus. The authors suggested that the approach could potentially be extended to other disease states and immunological phenotypes. In an earlier analysis of 587 of the donors, most TCR beta V segments appeared in productive rearrangements about 87% or about 30% of the time, broadly matching IMGT annotations. This cohort had only TCR beta chains sequenced, and the lack of alpha or paired-chain data limited which features could be detected. In a later analysis, HLA-associated TCR beta chains showed more clonal expansion and lower generation probabilities than non-associated chains that were equally common. Some IMGT-functional V segments, including TRBV6-2 and TRBV6-3, could not be told apart with the 87-base-pair reads, so those segments were excluded. Most TCR sequences were seen in very few donors, while some public TCRs were found in many individuals. A few of the identified cytomegalovirus-associated TCR beta chains were confirmed in vitro to be specific for cytomegalovirus antigens. For the cohort, immune exposure information was limited to CMV serostatus.

The sequenced material came from PBMCs. The rearrangement combines TRBV5-1 with TRBJ1-4, and 10 junctional nucleotides match TRBD1. The sequence derives from a man in his thirties or forties in good health and CMV-seropositive. This receptor carries the CDR3 CASRSGTGDEKLFF. The nucleotides read TGCGCCAGCAGGAGCGGGACAGGGGATGAAAAACTGTTTTTT. Beyond the CDR3, the reference TRBV5-1 and TRBJ1-4 genes provide the residues; the full variable domain reads: KAGVTQTPRYLIKTRGQQVTLSCSPISGHRSVSWYQQTPGQGLQFLFEYFSETQRNKGNFPGRFSGRQFSNSRSEMNVSTLELGDSALYLCASRSGTGDEKLFFGSGTQLSVL.